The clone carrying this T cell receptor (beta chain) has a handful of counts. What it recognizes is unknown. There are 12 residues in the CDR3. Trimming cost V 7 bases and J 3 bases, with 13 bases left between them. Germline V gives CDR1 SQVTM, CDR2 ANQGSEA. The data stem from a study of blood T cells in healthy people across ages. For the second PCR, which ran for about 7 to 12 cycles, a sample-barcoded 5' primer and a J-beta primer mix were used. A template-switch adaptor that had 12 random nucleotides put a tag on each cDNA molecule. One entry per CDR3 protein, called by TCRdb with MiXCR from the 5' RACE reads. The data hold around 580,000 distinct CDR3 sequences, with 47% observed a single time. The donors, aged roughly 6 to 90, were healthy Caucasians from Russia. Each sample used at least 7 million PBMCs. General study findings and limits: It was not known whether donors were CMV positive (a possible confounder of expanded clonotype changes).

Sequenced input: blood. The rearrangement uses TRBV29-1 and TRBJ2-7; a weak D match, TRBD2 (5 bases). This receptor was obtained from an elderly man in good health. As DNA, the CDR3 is TGCAGCGGAATGGACTCTGACTACGAGCAGTACTTC. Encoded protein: CSGMDSDYEQYF.